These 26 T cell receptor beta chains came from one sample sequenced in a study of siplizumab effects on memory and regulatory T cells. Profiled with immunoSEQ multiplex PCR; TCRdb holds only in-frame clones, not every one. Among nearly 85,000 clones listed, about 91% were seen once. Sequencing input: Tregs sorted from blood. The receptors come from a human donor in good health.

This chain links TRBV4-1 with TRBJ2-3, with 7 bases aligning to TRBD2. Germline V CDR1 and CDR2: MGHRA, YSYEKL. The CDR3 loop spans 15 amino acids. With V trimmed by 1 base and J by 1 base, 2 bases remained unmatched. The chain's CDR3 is CASSQVAGGTDTQYF. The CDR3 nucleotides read TGCGCCAGCAGCCAAGTTGCGGGGGGCACAGATACGCAGTATTTT.

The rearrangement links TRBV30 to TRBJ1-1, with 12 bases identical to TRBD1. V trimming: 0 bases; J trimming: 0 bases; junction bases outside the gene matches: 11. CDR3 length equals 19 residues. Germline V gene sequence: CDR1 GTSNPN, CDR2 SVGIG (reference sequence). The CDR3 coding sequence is TGTGCCTGGAGTGTAAGATTCTCGGGACAGGGGGCGGTGAACACTGAAGCTTTCTTT. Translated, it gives CAWSVRFSGQGAVNTEAFF.

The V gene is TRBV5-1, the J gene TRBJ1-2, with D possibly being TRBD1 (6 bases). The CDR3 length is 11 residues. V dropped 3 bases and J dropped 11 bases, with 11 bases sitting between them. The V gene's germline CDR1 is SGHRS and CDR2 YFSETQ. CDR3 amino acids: CASSWGAFYTF. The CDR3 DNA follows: TGCGCCAGCAGCTGGGGGGCGTTTTACACCTTC.

CDR3 nucleotides: TGTGCCAGCAGCTTGCGGGGTCTAAGCACAGATACGCAGTATTTT. Translated, it gives CASSLRGLSTDTQYF. The genes are TRBV7-3 and TRBJ2-3, with D perhaps TRBD2 (6 bases). The germline V gene has CDR1 SGHTA and CDR2 FQGTGA. The CDR3 contains 15 residues. V lost 3 bases and J lost 0, with 10 bases in between.

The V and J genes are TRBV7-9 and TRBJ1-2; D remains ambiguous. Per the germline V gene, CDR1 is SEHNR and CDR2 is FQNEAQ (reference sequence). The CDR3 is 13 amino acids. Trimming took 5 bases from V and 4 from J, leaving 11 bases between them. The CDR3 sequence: CASSHTGIYGYTF. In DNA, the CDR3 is TGTGCCAGCAGCCACACGGGGATCTATGGCTACACCTTC.

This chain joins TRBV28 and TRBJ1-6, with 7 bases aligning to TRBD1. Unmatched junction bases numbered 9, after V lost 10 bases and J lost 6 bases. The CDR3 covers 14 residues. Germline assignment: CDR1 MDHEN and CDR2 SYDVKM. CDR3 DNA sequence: TGTGCCACCTTAACCGGGACAGTTAATTCACCCCTCCACTTT. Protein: CATLTGTVNSPLHF.

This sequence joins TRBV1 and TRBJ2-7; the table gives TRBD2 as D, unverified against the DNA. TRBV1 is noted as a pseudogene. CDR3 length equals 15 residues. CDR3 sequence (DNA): TGCACCAGCAGTCCGACTAGCGGGGGGTCCTACGAGCAGTACTTC. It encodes CTSSPTSGGSYEQYF.

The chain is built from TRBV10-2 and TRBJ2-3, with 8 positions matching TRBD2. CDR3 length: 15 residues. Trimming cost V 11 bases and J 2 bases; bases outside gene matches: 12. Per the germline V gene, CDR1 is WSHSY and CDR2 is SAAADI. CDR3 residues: CAGTRPGLATDTQYF. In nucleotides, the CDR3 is TGCGCCGGAACGCGGCCAGGACTAGCCACAGATACGCAGTATTTT.

The chain's CDR3 is CASSWEDRGNIQYF. The CDR3 nucleotides read TGCGCCAGCAGCTGGGAGGACAGGGGAAACATTCAGTACTTC. The chain links TRBV5-1 to TRBJ2-4; 9 bases are a match to TRBD1. The CDR3 contains 14 residues. Germline CDR1 SGHRS, CDR2 YFSETQ. The V segment lost 3 bases and the J segment 6 bases; nucleotides outside the gene matches: 4.

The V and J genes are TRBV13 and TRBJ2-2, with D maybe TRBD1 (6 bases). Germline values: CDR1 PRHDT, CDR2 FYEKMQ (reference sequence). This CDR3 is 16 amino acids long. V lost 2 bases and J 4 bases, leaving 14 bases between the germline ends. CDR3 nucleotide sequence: TGTGCCAGCAGCTTACTTGGGGGCGCAGGCACCGGGGAGCTGTTTTTT. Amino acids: CASSLLGGAGTGELFF.

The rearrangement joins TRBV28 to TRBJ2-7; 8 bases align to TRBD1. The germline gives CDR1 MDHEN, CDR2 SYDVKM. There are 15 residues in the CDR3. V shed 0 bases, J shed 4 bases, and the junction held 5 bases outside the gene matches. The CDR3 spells CASSLWAGGEYEQYF. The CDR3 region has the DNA TGTGCCAGCAGTTTATGGGCAGGGGGCGAATACGAGCAGTACTTC.

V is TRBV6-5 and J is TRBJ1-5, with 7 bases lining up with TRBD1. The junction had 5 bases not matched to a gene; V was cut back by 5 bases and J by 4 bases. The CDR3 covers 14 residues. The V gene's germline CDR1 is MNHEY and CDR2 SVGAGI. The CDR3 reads CASSRQGGNQPQHF. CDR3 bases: TGTGCCAGCAGTCGACAGGGTGGGAATCAGCCCCAGCATTTT.

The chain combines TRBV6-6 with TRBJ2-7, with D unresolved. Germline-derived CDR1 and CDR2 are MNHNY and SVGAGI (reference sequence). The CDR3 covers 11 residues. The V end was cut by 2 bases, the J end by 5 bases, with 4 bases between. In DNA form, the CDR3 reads TGTGCCAGCAGTTACCAGGACGAGCAGTACTTC. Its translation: CASSYQDEQYF.

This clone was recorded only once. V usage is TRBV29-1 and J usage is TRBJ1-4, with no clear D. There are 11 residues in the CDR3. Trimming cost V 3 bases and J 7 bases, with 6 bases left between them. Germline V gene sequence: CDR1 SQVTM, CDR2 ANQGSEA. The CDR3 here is CSVEAGEKLFF. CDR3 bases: TGCAGCGTTGAGGCGGGTGAAAAACTGTTTTTT.

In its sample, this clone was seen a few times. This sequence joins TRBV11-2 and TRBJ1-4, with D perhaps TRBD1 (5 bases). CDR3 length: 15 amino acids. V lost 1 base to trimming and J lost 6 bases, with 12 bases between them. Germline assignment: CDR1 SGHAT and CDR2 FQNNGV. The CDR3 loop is CASSLVAGSYEKLFF. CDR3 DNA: TGTGCCAGCAGCTTAGTGGCAGGGTCATATGAAAAACTGTTTTTT.

The CDR3: CASSEWASNEQYF. The CDR3 nucleotides read TGTGCCAGCAGTGAATGGGCTTCTAACGAGCAGTACTTC. The chain has TRBV25-1 and TRBJ2-7; D is uncertain. The germline CDR1 and CDR2 sequences are MGHDK and SYGVNS. The CDR3 contains 13 residues. Trimming stripped 1 base from V and 5 bases from J, with 9 bases between.

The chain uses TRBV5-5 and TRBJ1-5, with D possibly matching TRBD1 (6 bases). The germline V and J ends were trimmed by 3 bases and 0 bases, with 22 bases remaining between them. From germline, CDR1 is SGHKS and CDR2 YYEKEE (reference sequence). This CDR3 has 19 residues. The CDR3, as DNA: TGTGCCAGCAGCTCCCGACTGACAGGACCAACGTATAGCAATCAGCCCCAGCATTTT. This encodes CASSSRLTGPTYSNQPQHF.

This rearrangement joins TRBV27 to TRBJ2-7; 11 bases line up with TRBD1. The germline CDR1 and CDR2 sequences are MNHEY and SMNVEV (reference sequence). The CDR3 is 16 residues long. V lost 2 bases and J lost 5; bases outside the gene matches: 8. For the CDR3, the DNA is TGTGCCAGCAGTTTAACCGGGACAGGGGGGTTCCACGAGCAGTACTTC. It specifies CASSLTGTGGFHEQYF.

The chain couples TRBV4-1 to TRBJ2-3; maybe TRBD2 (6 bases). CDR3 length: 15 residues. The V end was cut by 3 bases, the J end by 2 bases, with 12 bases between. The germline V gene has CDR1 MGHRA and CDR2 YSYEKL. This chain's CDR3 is CASSQEGLNTDTQYF. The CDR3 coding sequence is TGCGCCAGCAGCCAGGAGGGACTTAACACAGATACGCAGTATTTT.

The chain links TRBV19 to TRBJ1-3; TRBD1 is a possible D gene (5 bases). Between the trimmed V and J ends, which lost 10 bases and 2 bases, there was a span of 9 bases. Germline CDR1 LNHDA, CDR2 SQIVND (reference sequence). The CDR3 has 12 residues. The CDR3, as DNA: TGTGCCACCTCAGGGCCTGGAAACACCATATATTTT. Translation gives CATSGPGNTIYF.

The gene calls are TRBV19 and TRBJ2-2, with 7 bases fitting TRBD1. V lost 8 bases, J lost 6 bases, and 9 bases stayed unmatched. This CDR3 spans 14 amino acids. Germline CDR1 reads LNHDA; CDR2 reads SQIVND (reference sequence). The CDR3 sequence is CASATGAFAGELFF. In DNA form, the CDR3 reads TGTGCCAGTGCTACAGGGGCGTTCGCCGGGGAGCTGTTTTTT.

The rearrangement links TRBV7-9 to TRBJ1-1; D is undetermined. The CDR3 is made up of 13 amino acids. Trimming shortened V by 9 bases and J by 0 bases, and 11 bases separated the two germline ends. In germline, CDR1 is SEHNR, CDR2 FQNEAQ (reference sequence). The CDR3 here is CASYSVLNTEAFF. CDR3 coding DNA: TGTGCCAGTTATTCGGTCCTGAACACTGAAGCTTTCTTT.

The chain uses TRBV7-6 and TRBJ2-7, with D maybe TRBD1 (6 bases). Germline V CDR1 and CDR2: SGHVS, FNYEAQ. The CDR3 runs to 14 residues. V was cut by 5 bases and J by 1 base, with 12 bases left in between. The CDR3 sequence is CASSLGQTSYEQYF. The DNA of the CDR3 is TGTGCCAGCAGCCTCGGACAGACTTCCTACGAGCAGTACTTC.

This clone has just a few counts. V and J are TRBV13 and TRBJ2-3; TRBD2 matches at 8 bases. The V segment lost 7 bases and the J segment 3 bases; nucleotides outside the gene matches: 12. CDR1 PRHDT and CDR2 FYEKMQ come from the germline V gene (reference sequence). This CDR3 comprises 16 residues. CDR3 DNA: TGTGCCAGCACCGCCGGGACTAGAGAAAAAACAGATACGCAGTATTTT. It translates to CASTAGTREKTDTQYF.

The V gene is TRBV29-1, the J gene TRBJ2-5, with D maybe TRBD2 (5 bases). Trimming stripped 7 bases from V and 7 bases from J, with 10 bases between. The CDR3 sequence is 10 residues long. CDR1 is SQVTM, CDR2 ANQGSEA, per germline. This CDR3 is CSALRGTQYF. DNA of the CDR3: TGCAGCGCCCTCCGGGGGACCCAGTACTTC.

The CDR3 protein is CASSLGGGGPGGTQYF. CDR3 coding DNA: TGTGCCAGCAGCTTAGGGGGCGGGGGCCCCGGGGGTACGCAGTATTTT. The rearrangement links TRBV11-2 to TRBJ2-3; maybe TRBD2 (7 bases). The CDR3 runs 16 residues. Germline V gene lookup returns CDR1 SGHAT and CDR2 FQNNGV. V lost 1 base, J lost 8 bases, and 19 bases lay in between. The variable domain in full, completed from reference TRBV11-2 and TRBJ2-3, reads EAGVAQSPRYKIIEKRQSVAFWCNPISGHATLYWYQQILGQGPKLLIQFQNNGVVDDSQLPKDRFSAERLKGVDSTLKIQPAKLEDSAVYLCASSLGGGGPGGTQYFGPGTRLTVL.